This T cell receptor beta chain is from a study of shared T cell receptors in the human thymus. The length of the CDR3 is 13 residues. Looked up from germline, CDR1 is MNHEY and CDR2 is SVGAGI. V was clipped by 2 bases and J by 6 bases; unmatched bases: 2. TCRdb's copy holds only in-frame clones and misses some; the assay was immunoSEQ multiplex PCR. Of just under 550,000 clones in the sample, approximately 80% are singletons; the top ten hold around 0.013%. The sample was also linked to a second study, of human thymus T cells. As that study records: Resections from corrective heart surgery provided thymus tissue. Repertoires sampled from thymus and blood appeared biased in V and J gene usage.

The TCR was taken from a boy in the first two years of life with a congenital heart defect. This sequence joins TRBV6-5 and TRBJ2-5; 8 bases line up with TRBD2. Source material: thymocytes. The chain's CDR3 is CASSYRGGQTQYF. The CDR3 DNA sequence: TGTGCCAGCAGTTACCGCGGGGGGCAGACCCAGTACTTC.